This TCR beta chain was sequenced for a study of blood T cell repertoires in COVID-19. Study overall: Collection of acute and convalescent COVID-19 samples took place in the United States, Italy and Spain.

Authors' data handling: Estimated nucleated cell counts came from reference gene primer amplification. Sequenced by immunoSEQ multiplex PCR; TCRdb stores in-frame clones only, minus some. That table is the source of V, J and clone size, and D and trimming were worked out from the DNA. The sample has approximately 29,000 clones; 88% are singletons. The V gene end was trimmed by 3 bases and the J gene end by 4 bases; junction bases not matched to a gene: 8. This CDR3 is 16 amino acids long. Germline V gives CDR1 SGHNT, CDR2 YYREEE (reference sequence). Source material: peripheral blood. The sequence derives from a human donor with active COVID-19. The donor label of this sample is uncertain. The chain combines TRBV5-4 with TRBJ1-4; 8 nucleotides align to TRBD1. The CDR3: CASSSGTGQNNEKLFF. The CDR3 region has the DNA TGTGCCAGCAGCTCGGGGACAGGACAAAATAATGAAAAACTGTTTTTT.